The 9 T cell receptor beta chains below were found in one sample sequenced in a study of T cell responses to AZD1222 COVID-19 vaccine (dated by TCRdb to the early 2020s). The method behind the library was the immunoSEQ multiplex PCR assay. TCRdb's version of the immuneACCESS table is confined to in-frame rearrangements and falls short of the full clone set. An unresolved V gene accounts for under half of the shortfall where checked; the remainder is of unknown origin. The sample data list approximately 60,000 clones, and 84% of these were observed just once. Clones ranked in the top ten supply under 8% of the sample. In the paper's terms, the time point label means: baseline before first vaccination. Specimen: peripheral blood, collected on day 0 of AZD1222 vaccination. All receptors derive from an adult in good health.

The J gene is TRBJ1-1, the V gene TRBV19, with D unresolved. The V gene's germline CDR1 is LNHDA and CDR2 SQIVND (reference sequence). Trimming took off 4 bases at V and 3 bases at J, with 9 bases between the two ends. The CDR3 runs 13 residues. CDR3 DNA: TGTGCCAGTAGTAGGGCGGGGTACACTGAAGCTTTCTTT. Translation gives CASSRAGYTEAFF.

This chain uses TRBV29-1 with TRBJ1-3; weak D call: TRBD1 (6 bases). Trimming cost V 4 bases and J 4 bases, with 20 bases left between them. The V gene's germline CDR1 is SQVTM and CDR2 ANQGSEA. This CDR3 spans 16 amino acids. CDR3 sequence reads: CSVVGVRGAVGNTIYF. CDR3 DNA: TGCAGCGTTGTGGGGGTTCGGGGGGCGGTCGGAAACACCATATATTTT.

This clone was observed a single time. This chain uses TRBV6-5 with TRBJ2-1; 7 nucleotides line up with TRBD1. The CDR3 extends over 14 amino acids. V gave up 6 bases and J gave up 6 bases; unmatched junction bases: 8. Germline V gene sequence: CDR1 MNHEY, CDR2 SVGAGI. The CDR3 DNA sequence: TGTGCCAGCAGCCTGGACAGGTCCCTCAATGAGCAGTTCTTC. This encodes CASSLDRSLNEQFF.

The rearrangement links TRBV11-2 to TRBJ2-5; D possibly corresponds to TRBD2 (6 bases). The V end was cut by 5 bases, the J end by 4 bases, with 14 bases between. CDR3 length: 14 residues. Germline values: CDR1 SGHAT, CDR2 FQNNGV. CDR3: CASSPGRGRETQYF. The CDR3 DNA sequence: TGTGCCAGCAGCCCAGGTCGGGGGAGAGAGACCCAGTACTTC.

The chain has TRBV5-7 and TRBJ1-1; 7 bases fit TRBD1. TRBV5-7 is assigned to the ORF class and has an uncertain function. This CDR3 spans 15 amino acids. V dropped 3 bases and J dropped 1; count of bases not matched to a gene: 6. The CDR3 region is CASSSGGSGNTEAFF. CDR3 nucleotide sequence: TGTGCCAGCAGCTCAGGGGGTAGCGGGAACACTGAAGCTTTCTTT.

The J gene is TRBJ1-1, the V gene TRBV11-3, with 8 bases matching TRBD1. The junction had 3 bases not matched to a gene; V was cut back by 5 bases and J by 1 base. This CDR3 is 14 amino acids long. Germline assignment: CDR1 SGHNT and CDR2 YENEEA. This CDR3 reads CASSEGQGNTEAFF. The CDR3 DNA sequence: TGTGCCAGCAGCGAAGGACAGGGGAACACTGAAGCTTTCTTT.

The chain couples TRBV7-9 to TRBJ1-1; 8 nucleotides align to TRBD1. The CDR3 extends over 14 amino acids. Germline values: CDR1 SEHNR, CDR2 FQNEAQ (reference sequence). V trimming: 5 bases; J trimming: 4 bases; junction bases outside the gene matches: 6. The CDR3 sequence: CASSPPTGVTEAFF. The DNA for the CDR3 is TGTGCCAGCAGCCCGCCGACAGGGGTCACTGAAGCTTTCTTT.

This clone was detected only a few times. The gene calls are TRBV19 and TRBJ1-5; no clear D gene. Germline values: CDR1 LNHDA, CDR2 SQIVND (reference sequence). The length of the CDR3 is 15 residues. V was cut by 7 bases and J by 0 bases, with 13 bases left in between. The CDR3 region has the DNA TGTGCCAGTAAAGCTGAGGGATATAGCAATCAGCCCCAGCATTTT. It yields the protein CASKAEGYSNQPQHF.

This chain joins TRBV6-6 and TRBJ2-2, with TRBD1 matching 9 bases. Trimming at V came to 5 bases and at J to 2 bases, leaving 6 bases not matched to a gene. The V gene's germline CDR1 is MNHNY and CDR2 SVGAGI (reference sequence). CDR3 size: 16 residues. CDR3 coding DNA: TGTGCCAGCAGTCACCTACAGGGGGCAAACACCGGGGAGCTGTTTTTT. It yields the protein CASSHLQGANTGELFF.